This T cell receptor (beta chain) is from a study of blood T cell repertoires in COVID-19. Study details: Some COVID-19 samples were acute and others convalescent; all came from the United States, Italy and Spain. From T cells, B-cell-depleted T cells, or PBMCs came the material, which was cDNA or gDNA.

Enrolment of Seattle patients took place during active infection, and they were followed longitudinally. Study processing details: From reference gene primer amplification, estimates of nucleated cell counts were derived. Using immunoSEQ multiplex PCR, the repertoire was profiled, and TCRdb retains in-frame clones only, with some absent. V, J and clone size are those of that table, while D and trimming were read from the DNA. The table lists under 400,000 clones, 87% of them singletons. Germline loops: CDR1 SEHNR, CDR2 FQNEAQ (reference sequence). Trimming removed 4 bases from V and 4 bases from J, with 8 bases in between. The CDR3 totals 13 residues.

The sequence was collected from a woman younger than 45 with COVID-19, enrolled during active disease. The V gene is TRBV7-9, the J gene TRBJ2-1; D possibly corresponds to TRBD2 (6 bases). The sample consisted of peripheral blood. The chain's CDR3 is CASSSGLYNEQFF. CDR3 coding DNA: TGTGCCAGCAGCTCGGGACTTTACAATGAGCAGTTCTTC.